The 14 T cell receptor beta chains below were found in one sample sequenced in a study of healthy donors' naive CD4 and CD8 T cells. Starting from about 0.45 ug of total RNA, TCR libraries were made with linear amplification. Each CDR3 protein is one row after TCRdb ran MiXCR on the reads. The table records approximately 180,000 distinct CDR3 sequences, over 60% of them present only once. The sequenced sample consisted of naive CD4+ and CD8+ T cells sorted from blood, pooled from several donors. The receptors were gathered from a pool of human donors in good health; the sample pools cells from several healthy donors.

This sequence joins TRBV29-1 and TRBJ1-1; D is perhaps TRBD1 (5 bases). The V end lost 4 bases, the J end lost 6 bases, and 12 bases lay between the germline ends. The CDR3 loop spans 12 amino acids. Per germline, CDR1 SQVTM and CDR2 ANQGSEA. The CDR3 spells CSVAWGYAEAFF. CDR3 nucleotide sequence: TGCAGCGTTGCATGGGGGTACGCTGAAGCTTTCTTT.

The chain couples TRBV5-6 to TRBJ1-2; no clear D gene. Germline CDR1 reads SGHDT; CDR2 reads YYEEEE. The CDR3 is 14 amino acids. V lost 4 bases and J 7 bases, leaving 17 bases between the germline ends. The CDR3, as DNA: TGTGCCAGCAGCATCGGCCCGCCGCTGGCTGGCTACACCTTC. Residues: CASSIGPPLAGYTF.

V is TRBV12-3 or TRBV12-4 and J is TRBJ2-7; D unresolved. Trimming removed 4 bases at V and 1 base at J, with 11 bases between. The CDR3 is 14 residues long. CDR3 sequence reads: CASSSTGGSYEQYF. The CDR3 DNA sequence: TGTGCCAGCAGTTCAACCGGTGGGTCCTACGAGCAGTACTTC.

This clonotype was counted a few times. This rearrangement joins TRBV18 to TRBJ1-2, with TRBD1 identical over 9 bases. The CDR3 loop spans 16 amino acids. Germline assignment: CDR1 KGHSH and CDR2 LQKENI. With V trimmed by 3 bases and J by 4 bases, 9 bases remained unmatched. In DNA, the CDR3 is TGTGCCAGCTCACCGGGACAGGGCTACGTAATCTATGGCTACACCTTC. Translating it yields CASSPGQGYVIYGYTF.

CDR3 in DNA: TGTGCCAGCAGTTACGGGGAGGGTACAGCGTTTGGGGAGCTGTTTTTT. It is translated as CASSYGEGTAFGELFF. The rearrangement uses TRBV6-5 and TRBJ2-2, with 7 bases that match TRBD2. This CDR3 is built from 16 residues. Per germline, CDR1 MNHEY and CDR2 SVGAGI. The ends lost 2 bases at V and 8 bases at J; junction bases unmatched: 11.

V is TRBV29-1 and J is TRBJ1-2, with 9 bases that match TRBD1. The germline V gene encodes CDR1 SQVTM and CDR2 ANQGSEA. With 4 bases clipped from V and 6 bases from J, the junction kept 9 bases outside the gene matches. The CDR3 runs 14 residues. The chain's CDR3 is CSVGDREITNGYTF. In DNA form, the CDR3 reads TGCAGCGTTGGGGACAGGGAGATTACGAATGGCTACACCTTC.

This clonotype came up a few times. This chain uses TRBV20-1 with TRBJ1-1; D is possibly TRBD1 (6 bases). The ends were cut back, 5 bases at V and 1 base at J, with 11 bases in the middle. Germline CDR1 is DFQATT and CDR2 is SNEGSKA (reference sequence). This CDR3 region has 13 residues. The CDR3 DNA follows: TGCAGTGCTCGAACGGACAGGAACACTGAAGCTTTCTTT. Translated, it gives CSARTDRNTEAFF.

This clonotype was seen a single time. The chain joins TRBV12-3 or TRBV12-4 to TRBJ1-6; 7 bases align to TRBD1. The CDR3 length is 14 residues. Unmatched junction bases numbered 4, after V lost 4 bases and J lost 7 bases. Here the CDR3 reads CASSSGQKNSPLHF. The DNA of the CDR3 is TGTGCCAGCAGTTCGGGACAGAAAAATTCACCCCTCCACTTT.

The rearrangement joins TRBV6-5 to TRBJ2-1; D uncertain. The CDR3 totals 16 residues. Germline assignment: CDR1 MNHEY and CDR2 SVGAGI. With 0 bases removed from V and 1 base from J, the gap between germline ends came to 10 bases. In nucleotides, the CDR3 is TGTGCCAGCAGTTACTCGGGTCGCCGATCCTACAATGAGCAGTTCTTC. Translated: CASSYSGRRSYNEQFF.

The chain has TRBV4-1 and TRBJ2-3, with TRBD1 matching over 8 bases. This CDR3 is 16 amino acids long. Looked up from germline, CDR1 is MGHRA and CDR2 is YSYEKL. J gave up 0 bases and V 1 base, and 3 bases lay outside the gene matches. DNA for the CDR3: TGCGCCAGCAGCCAAGGACAGGGGCGAAGCACAGATACGCAGTATTTT. This sequence encodes CASSQGQGRSTDTQYF.

This clonotype was seen more than once but under ten times. The chain carries TRBV20-1 and TRBJ1-1; possibly TRBD1 for D (6 bases). Germline assignment: CDR1 DFQATT and CDR2 SNEGSKA (reference sequence). The germline V and J ends were trimmed by 3 bases and 0 bases, with 8 bases remaining between them. This CDR3 has 13 amino acids. The CDR3 reads CSASNRVNTEAFF. DNA for the CDR3: TGCAGTGCTAGTAACAGGGTGAACACTGAAGCTTTCTTT.

V is TRBV11-2 and J is TRBJ1-1, with 7 bases identical to TRBD1. The CDR3 consists of 15 residues. Trimming removed 2 bases from V and 0 bases from J; junction bases left unmatched: 3. Germline lookup yields CDR1 SGHAT and CDR2 FQNNGV. CDR3 nucleotide sequence: TGTGCCAGCAGCTTAACGACAGGGCTGAACACTGAAGCTTTCTTT. This codes for CASSLTTGLNTEAFF.

The rearrangement links TRBV19 to TRBJ2-2; the match to TRBD1 covers 8 bases. Germline V gene lookup returns CDR1 LNHDA and CDR2 SQIVND (reference sequence). The CDR3 consists of 16 residues. The ends lost 8 bases at V and 3 bases at J; junction bases unmatched: 11. The CDR3 region has the DNA TGTGCCAGTGGTCCCCCGGGACAGGCTGACACCGGGGAGCTGTTTTTT. Amino acids: CASGPPGQADTGELFF.

The chain is built from TRBV29-1 and TRBJ2-7; 7 bases agree with TRBD2. Trimming took 4 bases from V and 3 from J; bases not matched to a gene: 3. CDR1 SQVTM and CDR2 ANQGSEA come from the germline V gene. This CDR3 is built from 12 residues. The CDR3 nucleotides are TGCAGCGTTGTAGGGAGGGACTACGAGCAGTACTTC. Translated, it gives CSVVGRDYEQYF.